This T cell receptor (beta chain) originates from a study of T cell clonotyping in hematopoietic cell transplantation. Specified time point: recipient sample about 28 days before transplant, after cytoreduction. The assay was immunoSEQ multiplex PCR, and TCRdb's table has in-frame clones only and misses some. This table has 25,000 to 30,000 clones, about 80% appearing once. Germline lookup yields CDR1 SGHAT and CDR2 FQNNGV. V was clipped by 2 bases and J by 6 bases, with 14 bases between them. This CDR3 contains 14 residues. The TCR originated in a woman in her 30s with chronic myeloid leukemia. Some clones in this sample may be carry-over from other donors' samples. Sequenced here: peripheral blood mononuclear cells, sampled before stem cell transplant. The genes are TRBV11-2 and TRBJ2-7; TRBD1 might be the D (5 bases). In nucleotides, the CDR3 is TGTGCCAGCAGCTTACTTCGACAGCTCGGCGAGCAGTACTTC. This encodes CASSLLRQLGEQYF.